A selection of T cell receptor beta chains follows, all from one sample in a study of patients and donors after allogeneic stem cell transplantation. TCRdb reanalysed the RT-PCR reads using MiXCR and keeps one entry per CDR3 protein. The sample includes about 960,000 distinct CDR3 sequences, 18% of them seen just once. The specimen was blood, either unsorted or a sorted T cell fraction (not recorded which). These receptors were obtained from a human donor who was either an allogeneic HSCT recipient or a stem cell or donor lymphocyte infusion donor (not recorded which). It is not recorded whose cells these are; they may come from a transplant donor. CDR3s include the opening cysteine and the closing phenylalanine or tryptophan. The D gene is left open where the match is weak. Clone size is stated in some rows and not others, as once, few, many or a class when expanded.

v_gene	j_gene	d_gene	abundance	CDR3aa	CDR3nt
TRBV5-1	TRBJ2-7	TRBD1	.	CASSLDRSGTGREQYF	TGCGCCAGCAGCTTGGATCGATCCGGGACAGGGAGAGAGCAGTACTTC
TRBV15	TRBJ2-4	TRBD1	few	CATSQVTGVAKNIQYF	TGTGCCACCAGCCAAGTAACAGGGGTAGCCAAAAACATTCAGTACTTC
TRBV3-1	TRBJ2-7	TRBD2	.	CASSPFGGTDEQYF	TGTGCCAGCAGCCCCTTCGGGGGGACGGACGAGCAGTACTTC
TRBV25-1	TRBJ2-3	.	.	CASSEYRGGPTDTQYF	TGTGCCAGCAGTGAATATAGGGGCGGTCCCACAGATACGCAGTATTTT
TRBV12-3/TRBV12-4	TRBJ2-7	.	.	CASSRQQPYEQYF	TGTGCCAGCAGTCGACAGCAACCTTACGAGCAGTACTTC
TRBV15	TRBJ1-5	.	.	CATSRDSTRGNQPQHF	TGTGCCACCAGCAGAGATTCGACGAGGGGCAATCAGCCCCAGCATTTT
TRBV12-3/TRBV12-4	TRBJ2-7	TRBD2	many	CASTLMAGAREQYF	TGTGCCAGCACCCTCATGGCGGGAGCGAGGGAGCAGTACTTC
TRBV30	TRBJ1-2	.	once	CAWSATNYGYTF	TGTGCCTGGAGTGCGACCAACTATGGCTACACCTTC
TRBV10-3	TRBJ2-3	.	.	CAISEPDLPSTDTQYF	TGTGCCATCAGTGAGCCGGACCTACCTAGCACAGATACGCAGTATTTT
TRBV14	TRBJ2-1	TRBD2	.	CASSQDWWEGRSNEQFF	TGTGCCAGCAGCCAAGATTGGTGGGAGGGCCGTTCAAATGAGCAGTTCTTC
TRBV24-1	TRBJ2-3	.	once	CATSGGPGGFRQATQYF	TGTGCCACCAGTGGAGGTCCCGGAGGGTTCCGACAGGCTACGCAGTATTTT